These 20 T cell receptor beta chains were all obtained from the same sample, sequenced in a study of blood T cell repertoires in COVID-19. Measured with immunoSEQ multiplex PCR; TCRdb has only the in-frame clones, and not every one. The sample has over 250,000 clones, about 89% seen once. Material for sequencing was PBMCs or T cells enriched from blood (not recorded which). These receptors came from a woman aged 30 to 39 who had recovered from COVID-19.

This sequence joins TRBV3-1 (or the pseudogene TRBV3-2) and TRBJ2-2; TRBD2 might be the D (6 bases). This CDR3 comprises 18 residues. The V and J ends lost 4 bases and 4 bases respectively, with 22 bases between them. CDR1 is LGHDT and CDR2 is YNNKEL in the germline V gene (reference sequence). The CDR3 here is CASSRMSVLAGSTGELFF. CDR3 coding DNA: TGTGCCAGCAGCCGGATGTCGGTTCTAGCCGGGAGCACCGGGGAGCTGTTTTTT.

The CDR3 protein is CASSAVPSVSPDTQYF. CDR3 nucleotides: TGCGCCAGCAGCGCAGTTCCTAGCGTGAGCCCAGATACGCAGTATTTT. V usage is TRBV5-1 and J usage is TRBJ2-3, with D possibly matching TRBD2 (6 bases). Deletions cut 4 bases from V and 4 bases from J, with 19 bases between. Germline CDR1 reads SGHRS; CDR2 reads YFSETQ. The CDR3 is 16 residues long.

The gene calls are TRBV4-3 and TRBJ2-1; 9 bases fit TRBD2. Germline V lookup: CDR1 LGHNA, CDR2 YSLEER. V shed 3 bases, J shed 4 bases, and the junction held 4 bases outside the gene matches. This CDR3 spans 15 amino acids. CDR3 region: CASSQASGEYNEQFF. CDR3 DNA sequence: TGCGCCAGCAGCCAGGCTAGCGGGGAGTACAATGAGCAGTTCTTC.

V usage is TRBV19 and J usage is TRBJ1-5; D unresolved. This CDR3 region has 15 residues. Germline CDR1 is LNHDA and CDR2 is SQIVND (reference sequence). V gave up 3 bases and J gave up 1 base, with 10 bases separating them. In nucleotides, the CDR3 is TGTGCCAGTAGTATGAGAGAGGCGAGCAATCAGCCCCAGCATTTT. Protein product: CASSMREASNQPQHF.

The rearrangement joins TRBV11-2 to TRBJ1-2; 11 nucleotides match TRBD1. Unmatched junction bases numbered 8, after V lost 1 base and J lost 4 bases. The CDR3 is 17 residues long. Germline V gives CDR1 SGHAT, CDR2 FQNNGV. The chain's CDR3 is CASSLVGTGGLSYGYTF. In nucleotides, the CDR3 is TGTGCCAGCAGCTTAGTTGGGACAGGGGGTTTAAGCTATGGCTACACCTTC.

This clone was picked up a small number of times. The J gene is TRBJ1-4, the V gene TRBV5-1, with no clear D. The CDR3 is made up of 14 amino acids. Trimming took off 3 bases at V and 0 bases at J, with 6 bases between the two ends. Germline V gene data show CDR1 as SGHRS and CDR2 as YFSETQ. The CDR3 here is CASSSLATNEKLFF. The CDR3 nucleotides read TGCGCCAGCAGCTCACTTGCAACTAATGAAAAACTGTTTTTT.

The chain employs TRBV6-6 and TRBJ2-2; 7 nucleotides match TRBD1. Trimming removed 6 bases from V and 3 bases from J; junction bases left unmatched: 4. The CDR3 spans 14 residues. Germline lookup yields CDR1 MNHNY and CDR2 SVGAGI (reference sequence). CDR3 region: CASRPTGDTGELFF. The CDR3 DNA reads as TGTGCCAGCAGACCTACAGGGGACACCGGGGAGCTGTTTTTT.

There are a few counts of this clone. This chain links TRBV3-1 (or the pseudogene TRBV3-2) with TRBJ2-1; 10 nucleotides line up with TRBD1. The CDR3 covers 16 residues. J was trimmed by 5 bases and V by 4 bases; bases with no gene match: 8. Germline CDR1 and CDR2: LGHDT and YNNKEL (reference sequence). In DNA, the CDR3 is TGTGCCAGCAGCCCTCGGGACAGGGGTCCCCACAATGAGCAGTTCTTC. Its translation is CASSPRDRGPHNEQFF.

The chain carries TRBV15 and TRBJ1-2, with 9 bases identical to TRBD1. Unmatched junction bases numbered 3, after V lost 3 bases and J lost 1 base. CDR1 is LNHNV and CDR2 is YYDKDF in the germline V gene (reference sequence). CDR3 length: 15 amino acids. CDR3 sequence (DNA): TGTGCCACCAGCAGGGACAGGGGATATAACTATGGCTACACCTTC. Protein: CATSRDRGYNYGYTF.

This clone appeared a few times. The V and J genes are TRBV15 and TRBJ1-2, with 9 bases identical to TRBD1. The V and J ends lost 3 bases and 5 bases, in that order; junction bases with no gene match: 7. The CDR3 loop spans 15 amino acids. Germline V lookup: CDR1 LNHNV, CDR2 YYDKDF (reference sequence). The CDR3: CATSRWTGDGYGYTF. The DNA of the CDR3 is TGTGCCACCAGCAGGTGGACAGGGGACGGTTATGGCTACACCTTC.

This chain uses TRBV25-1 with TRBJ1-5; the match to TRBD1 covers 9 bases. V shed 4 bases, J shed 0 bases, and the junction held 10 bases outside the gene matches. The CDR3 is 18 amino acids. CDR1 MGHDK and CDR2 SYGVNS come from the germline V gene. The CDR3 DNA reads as TGTGCCAGCAGTGCGACAGGGGGAGTGGGCGATAGCAATCAGCCCCAGCATTTT. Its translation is CASSATGGVGDSNQPQHF.

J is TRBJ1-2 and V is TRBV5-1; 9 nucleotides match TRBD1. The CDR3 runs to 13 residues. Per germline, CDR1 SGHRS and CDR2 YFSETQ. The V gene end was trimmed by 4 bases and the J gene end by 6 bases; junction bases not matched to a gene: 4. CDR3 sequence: CASSIRQGDGYTF. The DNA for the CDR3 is TGCGCCAGCAGCATTAGACAGGGGGATGGCTACACCTTC.

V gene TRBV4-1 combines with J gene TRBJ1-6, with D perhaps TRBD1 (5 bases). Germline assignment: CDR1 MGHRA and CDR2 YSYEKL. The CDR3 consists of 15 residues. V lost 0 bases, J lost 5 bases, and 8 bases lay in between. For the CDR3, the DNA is TGCGCCAGCAGCCAAGACCAGGACAATAATTCACCCCTCCACTTT. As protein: CASSQDQDNNSPLHF.

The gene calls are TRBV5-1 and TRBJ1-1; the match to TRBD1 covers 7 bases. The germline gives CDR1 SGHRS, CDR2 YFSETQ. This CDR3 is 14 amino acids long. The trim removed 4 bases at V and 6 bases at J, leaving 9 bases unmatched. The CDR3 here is CASSGRQGGAEAFF. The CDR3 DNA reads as TGCGCCAGCAGCGGGCGACAGGGTGGAGCTGAAGCTTTCTTT.

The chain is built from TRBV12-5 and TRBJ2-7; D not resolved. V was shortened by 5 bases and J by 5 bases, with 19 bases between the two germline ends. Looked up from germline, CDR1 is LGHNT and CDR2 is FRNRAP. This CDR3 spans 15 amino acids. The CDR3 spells CASGPTPALENEQYF. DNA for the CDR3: TGTGCTAGTGGTCCGACCCCGGCCTTGGAGAACGAGCAGTACTTC.

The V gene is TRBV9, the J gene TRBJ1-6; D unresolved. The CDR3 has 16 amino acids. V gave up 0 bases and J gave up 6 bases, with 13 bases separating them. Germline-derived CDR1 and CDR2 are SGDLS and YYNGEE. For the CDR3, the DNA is TGTGCCAGCAGCGTAGGAGTAGGTCCGGGTAATTCACCCCTCCACTTT. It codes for CASSVGVGPGNSPLHF.

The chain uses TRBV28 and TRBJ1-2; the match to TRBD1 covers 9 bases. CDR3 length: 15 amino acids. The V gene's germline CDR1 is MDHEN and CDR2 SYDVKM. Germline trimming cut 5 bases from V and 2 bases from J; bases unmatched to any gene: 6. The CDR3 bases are TGTGCCAGCAGTCGTCCCGGGACAGGGAACTATGGCTACACCTTC. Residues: CASSRPGTGNYGYTF.

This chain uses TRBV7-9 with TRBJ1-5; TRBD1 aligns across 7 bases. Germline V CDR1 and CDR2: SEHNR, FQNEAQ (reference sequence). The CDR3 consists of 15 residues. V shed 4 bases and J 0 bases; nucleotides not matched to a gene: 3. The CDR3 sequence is CASSSTGNSNQPQHF. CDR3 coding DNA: TGTGCCAGCAGCTCGACAGGGAATAGCAATCAGCCCCAGCATTTT. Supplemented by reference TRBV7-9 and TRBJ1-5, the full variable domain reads DTGVSQNPRHKITKRGQNVTFRCDPISEHNRLYWYRQTLGQGPEFLTYFQNEAQLEKSRLLSDRFSAERPKGSFSTLEIQRTEQGDSAMYLCASSSTGNSNQPQHFGDGTRLSIL.

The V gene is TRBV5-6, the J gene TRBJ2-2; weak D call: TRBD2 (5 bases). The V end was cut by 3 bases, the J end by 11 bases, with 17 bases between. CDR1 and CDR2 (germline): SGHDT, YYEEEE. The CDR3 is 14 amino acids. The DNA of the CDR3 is TGTGCCAGCAGCTCCCTGGGGTCCGCGGGCGAGCTGTTTTTT. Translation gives CASSSLGSAGELFF.

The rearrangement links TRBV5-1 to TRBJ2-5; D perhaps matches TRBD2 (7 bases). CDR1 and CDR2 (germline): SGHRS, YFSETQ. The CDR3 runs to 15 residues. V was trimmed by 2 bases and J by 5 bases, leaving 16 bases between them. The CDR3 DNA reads TGCGCCAGCAGCTTAGGCGGGGGCCTCGGTGAGACCCAGTACTTC. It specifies CASSLGGGLGETQYF.